This is a list of T cell receptor beta chains from one sample in a study of radiation and T cells in renal cell carcinoma. Produced via immunoSEQ multiplex PCR; TCRdb's table is partial and in-frame only. Among around 100,000 clones listed, 75% to 85% were seen once. The material was blood, obtained from a patient whose treatment included radiotherapy and nephrectomy. These receptors were obtained from a man aged 60 to 69 with renal cell carcinoma. The CDR3 runs from the conserved cysteine through the conserved F or W. Fields, in order: J gene, D gene, V gene, clone size, CDR3 protein, CDR3 DNA. D genes are given only for firm matches. Only some rows state a clone size, as once, few, many or a class for expanded clones.

J gene: TRBJ1-1
D gene: TRBD1
V gene: TRBV5-1
clone size: NA
CDR3 protein: CASSGGQLNTEAFF
CDR3 DNA: TGCGCCAGCAGCGGGGGACAGCTGAACACTGAAGCTTTCTTT

J gene: TRBJ2-7
D gene: NA
V gene: TRBV28
clone size: NA
CDR3 protein: CASRFPTSGVEQYF
CDR3 DNA: TGTGCCAGCAGGTTTCCGACTTCTGGGGTCGAGCAGTACTTC

J gene: TRBJ1-2
D gene: NA
V gene: TRBV16
clone size: once
CDR3 protein: CASSQSGYGYTF
CDR3 DNA: TGTGCCAGCAGCCAATCAGGATATGGCTACACCTTC

J gene: TRBJ2-2
D gene: NA
V gene: TRBV6-6
clone size: once
CDR3 protein: CASTGKHTGELFF
CDR3 DNA: TGTGCCAGCACAGGGAAACACACCGGGGAGCTGTTTTTT

J gene: TRBJ1-1
D gene: NA
V gene: TRBV11-2
clone size: few
CDR3 protein: CASSLRSTEAFF
CDR3 DNA: TGTGCCAGCAGCCTCCGGAGCACTGAAGCTTTCTTT

J gene: TRBJ2-3
D gene: NA
V gene: TRBV10-3
clone size: once
CDR3 protein: CAISDPEPGSTDTQYF
CDR3 DNA: TGTGCCATCAGTGACCCCGAGCCGGGTAGCACAGATACGCAGTATTTT

J gene: TRBJ2-3
D gene: NA
V gene: TRBV27
clone size: NA
CDR3 protein: CASSYRSVDTQYF
CDR3 DNA: TGTGCCAGCAGTTATCGATCAGTAGATACGCAGTATTTT

J gene: TRBJ2-3
D gene: NA
V gene: TRBV23-1
clone size: NA
CDR3 protein: CASSQSRQSNSTDTQYF
CDR3 DNA: TGCGCCAGCAGTCAATCTCGACAGTCCAATAGCACAGATACGCAGTATTTT

J gene: TRBJ2-6
D gene: NA
V gene: TRBV9
clone size: NA
CDR3 protein: CASSVRISGANVLTF
CDR3 DNA: TGTGCCAGCAGCGTTAGGATCTCTGGGGCCAACGTCCTGACTTTC

J gene: TRBJ2-3
D gene: NA
V gene: TRBV27
clone size: NA
CDR3 protein: CASSLPWSTDTQYF
CDR3 DNA: TGTGCCAGCAGTTTGCCCTGGAGCACAGATACGCAGTATTTT

J gene: TRBJ2-7
D gene: TRBD1
V gene: TRBV6-6
clone size: NA
CDR3 protein: CASSYPQDRGLYEQYF
CDR3 DNA: TGTGCCAGCAGTTACCCCCAAGACAGGGGGCTGTACGAGCAGTACTTC

J gene: TRBJ1-4
D gene: NA
V gene: TRBV19
clone size: NA
CDR3 protein: CASSPGGKLFF
CDR3 DNA: TGTGCCAGTTCTCCGGGTGGAAAACTGTTTTTT

J gene: TRBJ2-1
D gene: NA
V gene: TRBV19
clone size: few
CDR3 protein: CASTQDKEQFF
CDR3 DNA: TGTGCCAGTACCCAAGACAAAGAGCAGTTCTTC

J gene: TRBJ1-2
D gene: TRBD1
V gene: TRBV19
clone size: once
CDR3 protein: CASSIVPPTGAYTF
CDR3 DNA: TGTGCCAGTAGTATCGTTCCCCCAACAGGGGCCTACACCTTC

J gene: TRBJ2-7
D gene: NA
V gene: TRBV11-2
clone size: NA
CDR3 protein: CASSAGTGDSEQYF
CDR3 DNA: TGTGCCAGCAGCGCTGGAACGGGAGACAGTGAGCAGTACTTC

J gene: TRBJ2-3
D gene: TRBD1
V gene: TRBV5-1
clone size: NA
CDR3 protein: CASRGTGGTDTQYF
CDR3 DNA: TGCGCCAGCAGAGGGACAGGGGGCACAGATACGCAGTATTTT

J gene: TRBJ1-2
D gene: TRBD1
V gene: TRBV6-5
clone size: NA
CDR3 protein: CASSSGQGEGYTF
CDR3 DNA: TGTGCCAGCAGTTCGGGACAGGGTGAGGGCTACACCTTC

J gene: TRBJ2-7
D gene: NA
V gene: TRBV21-1
clone size: NA
CDR3 protein: CASSPGQGAYEQYF
CDR3 DNA: TGTGCCAGCAGCCCGGGACAGGGGGCCTACGAGCAGTACTTC

J gene: TRBJ1-4
D gene: NA
V gene: TRBV7-9
clone size: NA
CDR3 protein: CASSSHDEKLFF
CDR3 DNA: TGTGCCAGCAGCTCCCACGATGAAAAACTGTTTTTT

J gene: TRBJ1-2
D gene: TRBD1
V gene: TRBV7-2
clone size: NA
CDR3 protein: CASSLAGFGTGYGYTF
CDR3 DNA: TGTGCCAGCAGCTTAGCGGGATTCGGGACAGGCTATGGCTACACCTTC

J gene: TRBJ1-1
D gene: NA
V gene: TRBV27
clone size: NA
CDR3 protein: CASRPGGGNTEAFF
CDR3 DNA: TGTGCCAGTCGCCCCGGGGGGGGGAACACTGAAGCTTTCTTT

J gene: TRBJ2-1
D gene: NA
V gene: TRBV7-6
clone size: few
CDR3 protein: CASSPRDSSGQFF
CDR3 DNA: TGTGCCAGCAGCCCCCGGGACTCTAGTGGGCAGTTCTTC

J gene: TRBJ2-5
D gene: TRBD1
V gene: TRBV5-4
clone size: once
CDR3 protein: CASSSTTGGKETQYF
CDR3 DNA: TGTGCCAGCAGTTCTACTACAGGGGGAAAAGAGACCCAGTACTTC

J gene: TRBJ2-4
D gene: TRBD1
V gene: TRBV5-4
clone size: NA
CDR3 protein: CASSTGGIQYF
CDR3 DNA: TGTGCCAGCAGTACAGGGGGGATTCAGTACTTC

J gene: TRBJ1-1
D gene: TRBD1
V gene: TRBV15
clone size: NA
CDR3 protein: CATSRDRRDRKTEAFF
CDR3 DNA: TGTGCCACCAGCAGAGATCGGCGGGACAGGAAGACTGAAGCTTTCTTT

J gene: TRBJ1-3
D gene: TRBD1
V gene: TRBV7-2
clone size: once
CDR3 protein: CASSLAARGSPGNTIYF
CDR3 DNA: TGTGCCAGCAGCTTAGCGGCCAGGGGGTCTCCTGGAAACACCATATATTTT

J gene: TRBJ2-7
D gene: NA
V gene: TRBV7-9
clone size: NA
CDR3 protein: CASSPSPGHDLWQYF
CDR3 DNA: TGTGCCAGCAGCCCCTCGCCGGGACATGACCTCTGGCAGTACTTC

J gene: TRBJ1-1
D gene: NA
V gene: TRBV7-9
clone size: NA
CDR3 protein: CASSPTQNTEAFF
CDR3 DNA: TGTGCCAGCAGCCCGACTCAGAACACTGAAGCTTTCTTT

J gene: TRBJ2-3
D gene: NA
V gene: TRBV5-1
clone size: NA
CDR3 protein: CASSLGAGYTDTQYF
CDR3 DNA: TGCGCCAGCAGCTTGGGGGCGGGCTACACAGATACGCAGTATTTT

J gene: TRBJ2-2
D gene: TRBD1
V gene: TRBV10-3
clone size: NA
CDR3 protein: CAISPGQGAGTGELFF
CDR3 DNA: TGTGCCATCAGCCCAGGACAGGGGGCGGGTACCGGGGAGCTGTTTTTT

J gene: TRBJ2-7
D gene: NA
V gene: TRBV7-2
clone size: NA
CDR3 protein: CASSLARSSPTLEQYF
CDR3 DNA: TGTGCCAGCAGCTTAGCGAGAAGTAGTCCTACCCTCGAGCAGTACTTC

J gene: TRBJ2-7
D gene: TRBD2
V gene: TRBV27
clone size: NA
CDR3 protein: CASSLGSGSANYEQYF
CDR3 DNA: TGTGCCAGCAGTTTAGGTAGCGGGAGTGCGAACTACGAGCAGTACTTC

J gene: TRBJ2-7
D gene: TRBD1
V gene: TRBV6-6
clone size: NA
CDR3 protein: CASSLGQGEQYF
CDR3 DNA: TGTGCCAGCAGCCTCGGACAGGGCGAGCAGTACTTC

J gene: TRBJ2-7
D gene: TRBD2
V gene: TRBV9
clone size: few
CDR3 protein: CASSVGWAGGYEQYF
CDR3 DNA: TGTGCCAGCAGCGTAGGCTGGGCGGGAGGCTACGAGCAGTACTTC

J gene: TRBJ2-2
D gene: TRBD2
V gene: TRBV9
clone size: NA
CDR3 protein: CASSVAHSGRGELFF
CDR3 DNA: TGTGCCAGCAGCGTAGCGCATAGCGGGAGAGGGGAGCTGTTTTTT

J gene: TRBJ2-3
D gene: TRBD1
V gene: TRBV7-8
clone size: NA
CDR3 protein: CASSLDTPDRDKQYF
CDR3 DNA: TGTGCCAGCAGCTTAGATACCCCCGACAGGGATAAGCAGTATTTT

J gene: TRBJ1-2
D gene: TRBD1
V gene: TRBV19
clone size: NA
CDR3 protein: CASSPAGGYGYTF
CDR3 DNA: TGTGCCAGTAGTCCCGCAGGGGGCTATGGCTACACCTTC

J gene: TRBJ1-2
D gene: NA
V gene: TRBV10-3
clone size: NA
CDR3 protein: CAIRDSLDYGYTF
CDR3 DNA: TGTGCCATCAGGGACAGCCTGGACTATGGCTACACCTTC

J gene: TRBJ2-3
D gene: TRBD2
V gene: TRBV18
clone size: NA
CDR3 protein: CASSPSGRSTDTQYF
CDR3 DNA: TGTGCCAGCTCACCTAGCGGGAGGAGCACAGATACGCAGTATTTT

J gene: TRBJ2-1
D gene: NA
V gene: TRBV5-1
clone size: few
CDR3 protein: CASSLLTYNEQFF
CDR3 DNA: TGCGCCAGCAGCTTGCTTACCTACAATGAGCAGTTCTTC

J gene: TRBJ2-1
D gene: TRBD2
V gene: TRBV30
clone size: NA
CDR3 protein: CASEREGTNEQFF
CDR3 DNA: TGTGCCTCTGAGCGGGAGGGCACCAATGAGCAGTTCTTC

J gene: TRBJ1-5
D gene: TRBD1
V gene: TRBV7-2
clone size: NA
CDR3 protein: CASSQGQGNQPQHF
CDR3 DNA: TGTGCCAGCAGCCAGGGACAGGGCAATCAGCCCCAGCATTTT

J gene: TRBJ2-7
D gene: TRBD2
V gene: TRBV6-6
clone size: few
CDR3 protein: CASSSGTSNYEQYF
CDR3 DNA: TGTGCCAGCAGTTCCGGGACTAGCAATTACGAGCAGTACTTC

J gene: TRBJ2-5
D gene: NA
V gene: TRBV5-1
clone size: once
CDR3 protein: CASSLWGEETQYF
CDR3 DNA: TGCGCCAGCAGCTTGTGGGGCGAGGAGACCCAGTACTTC

J gene: TRBJ2-1
D gene: NA
V gene: TRBV9
clone size: NA
CDR3 protein: CASSVRMISDEQFF
CDR3 DNA: TGTGCCAGCAGCGTGCGAATGATCAGCGATGAGCAGTTCTTC

J gene: TRBJ2-7
D gene: NA
V gene: TRBV28
clone size: NA
CDR3 protein: CASRDTGEAEQYF
CDR3 DNA: TGTGCCAGCAGAGATACAGGGGAGGCCGAGCAGTACTTC

J gene: TRBJ2-3
D gene: TRBD2
V gene: TRBV7-9
clone size: NA
CDR3 protein: CASSSGTSGSSTDTQYF
CDR3 DNA: TGTGCCAGCAGCTCCGGGACTAGCGGGAGCTCGACAGATACGCAGTATTTT

J gene: TRBJ2-1
D gene: NA
V gene: TRBV7-2
clone size: NA
CDR3 protein: CASSLEYSYNEQFF
CDR3 DNA: TGTGCCAGCAGCTTAGAGTACTCCTACAATGAGCAGTTCTTC

J gene: TRBJ2-3
D gene: NA
V gene: TRBV19
clone size: NA
CDR3 protein: CASSIVAGRNLLTQYF
CDR3 DNA: TGTGCCAGTAGTATCGTCGCGGGAAGGAATCTGCTTACGCAGTATTTT

J gene: TRBJ2-3
D gene: TRBD2
V gene: TRBV6-5
clone size: NA
CDR3 protein: CASTRLAGDADTQYF
CDR3 DNA: TGTGCCAGCACCCGACTAGCGGGAGACGCAGATACGCAGTATTTT

J gene: TRBJ1-2
D gene: TRBD1
V gene: TRBV5-8
clone size: NA
CDR3 protein: CASSSRDRGYGYTF
CDR3 DNA: TGTGCCAGCAGCTCCCGGGACAGGGGATACGGCTACACCTTC

J gene: TRBJ2-2
D gene: TRBD2
V gene: TRBV11-2
clone size: NA
CDR3 protein: CASSPGTTNTGELFF
CDR3 DNA: TGTGCCAGCAGCCCAGGGACTACGAACACCGGGGAGCTGTTTTTT

J gene: TRBJ2-3
D gene: NA
V gene: TRBV11-3
clone size: few
CDR3 protein: CASSEGLGTQYF
CDR3 DNA: TGTGCCAGCAGCGAGGGCTTGGGTACGCAGTATTTT

J gene: TRBJ2-7
D gene: NA
V gene: TRBV28
clone size: NA
CDR3 protein: CASSLGTTTDRAYEQYF
CDR3 DNA: TGTGCCAGCAGTTTAGGGACTACGACGGACAGAGCCTACGAGCAGTACTTC

J gene: TRBJ2-1
D gene: NA
V gene: TRBV5-4
clone size: NA
CDR3 protein: CASSLRRQGGHNEQFF
CDR3 DNA: TGTGCCAGCAGCCTCAGGAGACAGGGAGGTCACAATGAGCAGTTCTTC

J gene: TRBJ2-7
D gene: TRBD2
V gene: TRBV9
clone size: NA
CDR3 protein: CASSVLAGEFYEQYF
CDR3 DNA: TGTGCCAGCAGCGTTCTAGCGGGGGAATTCTACGAGCAGTACTTC

J gene: TRBJ1-1
D gene: NA
V gene: TRBV6-5
clone size: once
CDR3 protein: CASSYSGLNTEAFF
CDR3 DNA: TGTGCCAGCAGTTACTCTGGCCTGAACACTGAAGCTTTCTTT